The present T cell receptor beta chain was sequenced within a study of cytomegalovirus exposure and HLA in healthy donors. This PCR relied on a set of 60 Vbeta primers and 13 Jbeta primers. Sequencing used immunoSEQ multiplex PCR; TCRdb keeps in-frame clones, though not all of them. The sample consists of some 91,000 clones, around 73% of them appearing once. The trim removed 2 bases at V and 3 bases at J, leaving 1 base unmatched. CDR3 length equals 15 residues. Looked up from germline, CDR1 is MNHNS and CDR2 is SASEGT. The source material was PBMCs. The chain uses TRBV6-1 and TRBJ2-1; 10 nucleotides match TRBD2. This receptor was obtained from a man in his forties or fifties in good health and CMV-seronegative. CDR3: CASSELAGDYNEQFF. The CDR3 bases are TGTGCCAGCAGTGAACTAGCGGGAGACTACAATGAGCAGTTCTTC.